The sequence of this T cell receptor (beta chain) was determined in a study of CD8+CD57+ T cells in acquired aplastic anemia. Overall study: Sorted CD4+ and CD8+ cells gave an average of about 3 ug of DNA.

The CDR3 is 11 amino acids long, termini counted. CDR1 and CDR2 (germline): MNHNY, SVGAGI (reference sequence). About this clonotype: The target antigen is unknown. Since the CDR3 does not end with the conserved phenylalanine or tryptophan, this likely comes from a read error. No DNA is shown, since the ends of the CDR3 on it are uncertain; the CDR3 is the one TCRdb lists.

General study findings and limits: CD8+ Simpson's diversity did not differ significantly between patients and controls. Found in both controls and patients were around 29 CD8+ CDR3 sequences.

The study profiled TCR beta VDJ and CDR3 using genomic DNA as template. TCRdb re-called the reads with MiXCR, one entry per CDR3 protein. The sample includes 200,000 to 250,000 distinct CDR3 sequences, over 60% of them seen just once. J is TRBJ2-5 and V is TRBV6-6; TRBD2 reflects the table's D call only, with no check against the DNA. This TCR was sampled from a human donor in good health. The specimen was sorted CD4+, CD8+, or CD8+CD57+ T cells (not recorded which) from PBMCs. The CDR3 sequence: CASSEDSGSLT.